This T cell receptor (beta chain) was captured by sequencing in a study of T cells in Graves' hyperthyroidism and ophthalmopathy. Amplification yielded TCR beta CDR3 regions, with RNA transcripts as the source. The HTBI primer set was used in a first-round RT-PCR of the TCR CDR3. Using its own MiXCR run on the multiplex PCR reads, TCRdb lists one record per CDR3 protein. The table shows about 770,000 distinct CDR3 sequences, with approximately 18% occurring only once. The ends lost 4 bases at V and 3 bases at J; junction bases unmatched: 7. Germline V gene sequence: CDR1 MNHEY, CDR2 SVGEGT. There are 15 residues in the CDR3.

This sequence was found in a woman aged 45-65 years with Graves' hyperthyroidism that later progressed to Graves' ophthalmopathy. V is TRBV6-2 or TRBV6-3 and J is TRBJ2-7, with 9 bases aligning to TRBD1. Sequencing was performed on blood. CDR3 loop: CASSFGRQGDYEQYF. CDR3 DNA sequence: TGTGCCAGCAGTTTCGGCCGACAGGGGGACTACGAGCAGTACTTC.